This T cell receptor beta chain stems from a study of T cells in Graves' hyperthyroidism and ophthalmopathy. Regarding the study as a whole: Most thyroid clonotypes expanded above 0.001 appeared in blood too.

RNA transcripts gave rise to amplified TCR beta CDR3 regions. Using the HTBI primer set, a first-round RT-PCR was run on the TCR CDR3. TCRdb redid the calling of the multiplex PCR reads with MiXCR, one entry per CDR3 protein. The sample consists of about 200,000 distinct CDR3 sequences, around 17% of them appearing once. Fresh peripheral blood, approximately 9.6 ml, yielded the PBMCs. J gave up 7 bases and V 6 bases, and 8 bases lay outside the gene matches. There are 13 residues in the CDR3. CDR1 is MNHNS, CDR2 SASEGT, per germline. For this clonotype: The antigen is undetermined.

The clonotype originates from a woman aged 45-59 years with Graves' hyperthyroidism. The chain joins TRBV6-1 to TRBJ1-2, with 7 positions matching TRBD1. Sequenced: blood. In nucleotides, the CDR3 is TGTGCCAGCAGCCCCGCAGGGGGGTTTGGCTACACCTTC. Translating gives CASSPAGGFGYTF.